A single sample gave rise to the 17 T cell receptor beta chains below, sequenced in a study of regulatory T cells in long-lasting Graves disease. Specified time point: persistent/refractory GD, antithyroid drugs over 5 years with positive TRAb. Preparation of the TCR library used RNA extracted from PBMCs. Building of the TCR beta libraries involved iRepertoire HTBI primers and Arm-PCR of CDR3 regions. A single record per CDR3 protein comes from TCRdb applying MiXCR to the multiplex PCR reads. The sample includes 390,000 or so distinct CDR3 sequences, more than 20% seen only once; the top ten take approximately 28%. The input for sequencing was peripheral blood mononuclear cells (PBMCs), taken when the disease was refractory, from a patient treated with antithyroid drugs. The receptors were gathered from a woman in her thirties or forties with Graves disease.

This clonotype was seen repeatedly, ten times or more. The chain couples TRBV2 to TRBJ2-5, with TRBD2 as a possible D gene (5 bases). This CDR3 region has 13 residues. The ends were cut back, 4 bases at V and 3 bases at J, with 9 bases in the middle. CDR1 and CDR2 (germline): SNHLY, FYNNEI. The CDR3 DNA is TGTGCCAGCAGTGGAGGACTGGAAGAGACCCAGTACTTC. Encoded protein: CASSGGLEETQYF.

This clonotype was seen repeatedly, ten times or more. The genes are TRBV6-2 or TRBV6-3 and TRBJ1-2; D may be TRBD1 (5 bases). The CDR3 totals 13 residues. V shed 2 bases and J shed 5 bases, with 9 bases lying between them. The germline V gene encodes CDR1 MNHEY and CDR2 SVGEGT. The CDR3 loop is CASSYRDFYGYTF. The CDR3 DNA reads TGTGCCAGCAGTTACCGGGACTTTTATGGCTACACCTTC.

This clonotype appeared many times. V and J are TRBV29-1 and TRBJ2-7; TRBD2 matches 11 bases. The CDR3 totals 14 residues. Germline V gene data show CDR1 as SQVTM and CDR2 as ANQGSEA. Trimming at V came to 7 bases and at J to 2 bases, leaving 7 bases not matched to a gene. This chain's CDR3 is CSASPGLAAYEQYF. The CDR3 nucleotides read TGCAGCGCTTCCCCGGGACTAGCGGCCTACGAGCAGTACTTC.

This clonotype occurred many times. This rearrangement joins TRBV9 to TRBJ1-2, with TRBD1 identical over 7 bases. The CDR3 consists of 15 residues. V shed 3 bases, J shed 4 bases, and the junction held 9 bases outside the gene matches. Germline lookup yields CDR1 SGDLS and CDR2 YYNGEE. The CDR3 spells CASSAQGQTFYGYTF. The CDR3, as DNA: TGTGCCAGCAGCGCCCAGGGACAGACCTTCTATGGCTACACCTTC.

The chain links TRBV20-1 to TRBJ1-4, with TRBD1 as a possible D gene (6 bases). The CDR3 sequence is 14 residues long. The V gene's germline CDR1 is DFQATT and CDR2 SNEGSKA (reference sequence). V lost 0 bases and J lost 7, with 12 bases in between. CDR3 DNA: TGCAGTGCTAGAGATCCCAGGGGTGGTGAAAAACTGTTTTTT. Translation gives CSARDPRGGEKLFF.

This clonotype was counted ten times or more. The chain recombines TRBV2 with TRBJ1-1; D may be TRBD1 (5 bases). The V and J ends lost 3 bases and 6 bases respectively, with 8 bases between them. CDR3 length equals 12 residues. Germline V gives CDR1 SNHLY, CDR2 FYNNEI. The CDR3 spells CASSDGAPEAFF. As DNA, the CDR3 is TGTGCCAGCAGTGACGGGGCCCCTGAAGCTTTCTTT.

This rearrangement joins TRBV7-9 to TRBJ1-1; unclear D gene. Per germline, CDR1 SEHNR and CDR2 FQNEAQ (reference sequence). V lost 4 bases and J lost 2, with 17 bases in between. The CDR3 sequence is 16 residues long. In DNA form, the CDR3 reads TGTGCCAGCAGCTCCACCTTAATAACACGAAACACTGAAGCTTTCTTT. Protein: CASSSTLITRNTEAFF.

This clonotype was detected only a few times. The rearrangement links TRBV7-3 to TRBJ2-1; D is perhaps TRBD1 (6 bases). This CDR3 has 14 residues. The germline V and J ends were trimmed by 5 bases and 4 bases, with 12 bases remaining between them. The V gene's germline CDR1 is SGHTA and CDR2 FQGTGA. CDR3 in DNA: TGTGCCAGCAGCATAGGACAGCAGTACAATGAGCAGTTCTTC. Protein sequence: CASSIGQQYNEQFF. The entire variable domain, with the rest obtained from reference TRBV7-3 and TRBJ2-1, is as follows: GAGVSQTPSNKVTEKGKYVELRCDPISGHTALYWYRQSLGQGPEFLIYFQGTGAADDSGLPNDRFFAVRPEGSVSTLKIQRTERGDSAVYLCASSIGQQYNEQFFGPGTRLTVL.

There are a few counts of this clonotype. CDR3: CASRRPDYASTDTQYF. CDR3 sequence (DNA): TGTGCCAGCAGACGCCCGGATTACGCTAGCACAGATACGCAGTATTTT. The chain couples TRBV28 to TRBJ2-3, with D hard to call. The V end lost 6 bases, the J end lost 0 bases, and 16 bases lay between the germline ends. Germline V gives CDR1 MDHEN, CDR2 SYDVKM. This CDR3 is 16 amino acids long.

Ten or more counts support this clonotype. The chain is built from TRBV28 and TRBJ1-6; 7 nucleotides match TRBD1. CDR3 length: 15 amino acids. The V segment lost 7 bases and the J segment 5 bases; nucleotides outside the gene matches: 8. Germline CDR1 and CDR2: MDHEN and SYDVKM. The chain's CDR3 is CASKGAPGNNSPLHF. The CDR3, as DNA: TGTGCCAGCAAGGGGGCGCCTGGAAATAATTCACCCCTCCACTTT.

This clonotype has a count of ten or more. The chain has TRBV2 and TRBJ1-5; no reliable D call. This CDR3 region has 14 residues. Germline V gene sequence: CDR1 SNHLY, CDR2 FYNNEI. In DNA, the CDR3 is TGTGCTACCTCACCCGGAGTTAGCAATCAGCCCCAGCATTTT. Its protein is CATSPGVSNQPQHF.

This clonotype was detected a few times. The chain joins TRBV12-3 or TRBV12-4 to TRBJ2-7; 9 bases align to TRBD2. J was trimmed by 7 bases and V by 3 bases; bases with no gene match: 10. The CDR3 is made up of 15 amino acids. CDR3 protein: CASSFQREDLGEQYF. In DNA form, the CDR3 reads TGTGCCAGCAGTTTCCAGCGGGAGGATCTAGGAGAGCAGTACTTC.

Details on this clonotype: This may come from a read error, since a much larger clone is one base off. V usage is TRBV28 and J usage is TRBJ1-5; D is possibly TRBD1 (6 bases). Germline CDR1 MDHEN, CDR2 SYDVKM. V shed 6 bases and J shed 7 bases, with 16 bases lying between them. CDR3 length equals 14 residues. The CDR3 region has the DNA TGTGCCAGCAGCCGGGACACCGCTGGGCAGCCCCAGCATTTT. It is translated as CASSRDTAGQPQHF. Looking up the rest from reference TRBV28 and TRBJ1-5 gives the full variable domain: DVKVTQSSRYLVKRTGEKVFLECVQDMDHENMFWYRQDPGLGLRLIYFSYDVKMKEKGDIPEGYSVSREKKERFSLILESASTNQTSMYLCASSRDTAGQPQHFGDGTRLSIL.

The chain joins TRBV29-1 to TRBJ2-7, with D perhaps TRBD1 (6 bases). Germline V lookup: CDR1 SQVTM, CDR2 ANQGSEA. Between the trimmed V and J ends, which lost 5 bases and 7 bases, there was a span of 18 bases. The CDR3 has 13 residues. CDR3 in amino acids: CSVRGYDGREQYF. In DNA, the CDR3 is TGCAGCGTTAGGGGGTATGACGGGCGGGAGCAGTACTTC.

The chain is built from TRBV20-1 and TRBJ2-7; D gene uncertain. V lost 5 bases and J lost 3, with 20 bases in between. This CDR3 contains 15 residues. Per germline, CDR1 DFQATT and CDR2 SNEGSKA (reference sequence). The CDR3 DNA sequence: TGCAGTGCTCCCTCTCAATGGGCGGAAATCTACGAGCAGTACTTC. Translation gives CSAPSQWAEIYEQYF.

This clonotype came up many times. This chain joins TRBV15 and TRBJ2-5, with D possibly TRBD2 on 6 matching bases. The end of the DNA is better explained by TRBJ2-1, so the J call may be wrong. This CDR3 has 12 residues. Per the germline V gene, CDR1 is LNHNV and CDR2 is YYDKDF (reference sequence). DNA of the CDR3: TGTGCCACCAGCTTGAGGGGAGGTGAGCAGTTCTTC. Translating it yields CATSLRGGEQFF.

This clonotype was counted at least ten times. This rearrangement joins TRBV7-6 to TRBJ2-7; unclear D gene. V shed 8 bases and J shed 3 bases, with 11 bases lying between them. The CDR3 loop spans 12 amino acids. Germline CDR1 SGHVS, CDR2 FNYEAQ. The CDR3 reads CASSVTGYEQYF. The CDR3 bases are TGTGCCAGCTCCGTTACGGGCTACGAGCAGTACTTC.